Below, 21 T cell receptor beta chains from the same sample are listed, as sequenced in a study of sequential checkpoint blockade in melanoma. This sample's treatment: randomized to nivolumab then ipilimumab (arm A) or the reverse (arm B). Measured with immunoSEQ multiplex PCR; TCRdb has only the in-frame clones, and not every one. Here the sample spans 900 or so clones, 21% being singletons. The sample consisted of tumor tissue (inferred from file names), taken from a patient given nivolumab and ipilimumab in sequence. The source is a human donor with melanoma.

This sequence joins TRBV18 and TRBJ1-3; no clear D. Germline CDR1 KGHSH, CDR2 LQKENI. This CDR3 has 16 residues. V was shortened by 2 bases and J by 0 bases, with 11 bases between the two germline ends. The CDR3 DNA reads TGTGCCAGCTCACCATCTCCGGCAAGCTCTGGAAACACCATATATTTT. Translating gives CASSPSPASSGNTIYF.

The CDR3 nucleotides read TGTGCCAGCTCACCACCGGTCAGGGACATCCGCTCTGGAAACACCATATATTTT. Its translation: CASSPPVRDIRSGNTIYF. The chain is built from TRBV18 and TRBJ1-3; D is perhaps TRBD1 (6 bases). V lost 0 bases, J lost 0 bases, and 15 bases lay in between. The CDR3 has 18 residues. Germline CDR1 KGHSH, CDR2 LQKENI.

The V gene is TRBV4-1, the J gene TRBJ1-1; D possibly corresponds to TRBD1 (5 bases). This CDR3 is 14 amino acids long. V shed 0 bases and J shed 2 bases, with 7 bases lying between them. Germline values: CDR1 MGHRA, CDR2 YSYEKL. The CDR3 DNA is TGCGCCAGCAGCCAAGAGCAGGGCAACACTGAAGCTTTCTTT. Its protein is CASSQEQGNTEAFF.

This clone is medium-sized (0.01 to 0.1%) by share. V and J are TRBV11-3 and TRBJ2-3, with a tentative D call TRBD2 (7 bases). CDR3 length equals 16 residues. V lost 5 bases, J lost 1 base, and 16 bases lay in between. Germline loops: CDR1 SGHNT, CDR2 YENEEA. In DNA, the CDR3 is TGTGCCAGCAGCCGTCTCGAGGGGGGGGGCACAGATACGCAGTATTTT. Amino acid sequence: CASSRLEGGGTDTQYF.

In its sample, this clone was seen a few times. The chain's CDR3 is CATPRAGEETQYF. In nucleotides, the CDR3 is TGTGCCACCCCACGGGCAGGGGAAGAGACCCAGTACTTC. The rearrangement joins TRBV7-4 to TRBJ2-5, with D perhaps matching TRBD1 (6 bases). Germline V gene sequence: CDR1 SGHVT, CDR2 SQSDAQ. Deletions cut 10 bases from V and 3 bases from J, with 15 bases between. The CDR3 spans 13 residues.

The chain is built from TRBV28 and TRBJ2-1, with D possibly matching TRBD2 (7 bases). Trimming pared 6 bases from V and 11 bases from J, leaving 17 bases between. CDR1 and CDR2 from the germline V gene are MDHEN and SYDVKM. CDR3 length equals 13 residues. The CDR3 region is CASSPVGGQQQFF. The CDR3 DNA is TGTGCCAGCAGCCCCGTGGGGGGGCAGCAGCAGTTCTTC.

The chain uses TRBV19 and TRBJ2-2; 9 bases are a match to TRBD1. The CDR3 sequence is 16 residues long. Trimming removed 3 bases from V and 5 bases from J; junction bases left unmatched: 7. Germline V CDR1 and CDR2: LNHDA, SQIVND (reference sequence). The CDR3 coding sequence is TGTGCCAGTAGTATCCTCAGACAGGGGGGGACCGGGGAGCTGTTTTTT. Amino acids: CASSILRQGGTGELFF.

The chain employs TRBV12-5 and TRBJ1-5; no firm D call. The CDR3 has 12 amino acids. Germline V gene data show CDR1 as LGHNT and CDR2 as FRNRAP. With 3 bases removed from V and 8 bases from J, the gap between germline ends came to 8 bases. CDR3 amino acids: CASGLDQEPQHF. In DNA, the CDR3 is TGTGCTAGTGGTTTAGATCAGGAGCCCCAGCATTTT.

The chain couples TRBV7-5 to TRBJ2-7. TRBV7-5 is a pseudogene segment. The CDR3 extends over 15 amino acids. The CDR3 DNA sequence: TGTGCCAGCAGTTTTAAAGGGGACGGAGCCTACGAGCAGTACTTC. It codes for CASSFKGDGAYEQYF.

This clone has more than one count but fewer than ten. J is TRBJ1-1 and V is TRBV6-8; D may be TRBD1 (5 bases). V gave up 5 bases and J gave up 4 bases, with 17 bases separating them. CDR3 length: 15 amino acids. Germline CDR1 reads MNHGY; CDR2 reads SAAAGT. The CDR3 sequence: CASSDSWGLGTEAFF. CDR3 DNA sequence: TGTGCCAGCAGTGACAGTTGGGGTTTGGGCACTGAAGCTTTCTTT.

This clone was seen a handful of times. The chain couples TRBV6-8 to TRBJ1-1, with D tentatively TRBD1 (6 bases). The V and J ends lost 5 bases and 6 bases respectively, with 13 bases between them. Germline values: CDR1 MNHGY, CDR2 SAAAGT. The CDR3 is 13 residues long. The CDR3 sequence: CASSDVGGPEAFF. CDR3 in DNA: TGTGCCAGCAGTGATGTAGGGGGTCCTGAAGCTTTCTTT.

By share, this clone ranks as medium-sized (0.01 to 0.1%). V usage is TRBV23-1 and J usage is TRBJ1-1; D gene ambiguous. TRBV23-1 is placed among ORFs of uncertain function. This CDR3 is built from 13 residues. Trimming removed 6 bases from V and 0 bases from J, with 8 bases in between. The CDR3, as DNA: TGCGCCAGCAGCACTCCACTGAACACTGAAGCTTTCTTT. Its protein is CASSTPLNTEAFF.

Within the sample, this clone is medium-sized (0.01 to 0.1%). The genes are TRBV10-3 and TRBJ2-5; no firm D call. The V and J ends lost 0 bases and 4 bases respectively, with 9 bases between them. The V gene's germline CDR1 is ENHRY and CDR2 SYGVKD. The CDR3 sequence is 14 residues long. In DNA form, the CDR3 reads TGTGCCATCAGTGAGTCTCCGCGACGAGAGACCCAGTACTTC. It specifies CAISESPRRETQYF.

V gene TRBV9 combines with J gene TRBJ1-3; perhaps TRBD1 as D (6 bases). The germline CDR1 and CDR2 sequences are SGDLS and YYNGEE. Trimming shortened V by 3 bases and J by 6 bases, and 16 bases separated the two germline ends. This CDR3 spans 15 amino acids. CDR3 in DNA: TGTGCCAGCAGCGCATCGACAGGAGCGATAAACACCATATATTTT. Translating gives CASSASTGAINTIYF. The whole variable domain, filled in from reference TRBV9 and TRBJ1-3, reads DSGVTQTPKHLITATGQRVTLRCSPRSGDLSVYWYQQSLDQGLQFLIQYYNGEERAKGNILERFSAQQFPDLHSELNLSSLELGDSALYFCASSASTGAINTIYFGEGSWLTVV.

The chain couples TRBV11-3 to TRBJ2-2; 12 bases map to TRBD2. The CDR3 length is 16 residues. With 7 bases clipped from V and 3 bases from J, the junction kept 6 bases outside the gene matches. Germline V gives CDR1 SGHNT, CDR2 YENEEA. In nucleotides, the CDR3 is TGTGCCAGCAACAGACTAGCGGGGGAGCACACCGGGGAGCTGTTTTTT. Protein sequence: CASNRLAGEHTGELFF.

In nucleotides, the CDR3 is TGTGCCATCAAGGCTAGCGGGGACAGCTTGGATACGCAGTATTTT. Amino acids: CAIKASGDSLDTQYF. V is TRBV6-8 and J is TRBJ2-3, with 9 bases identical to TRBD2. The CDR3 consists of 15 residues. V was pared by 10 bases and J by 6 bases, with 14 bases of the junction left unmatched. Looked up from germline, CDR1 is MNHGY and CDR2 is SAAAGT.

This clone appeared once. V and J are TRBV30 and TRBJ1-5, with D maybe TRBD1 (6 bases). V dropped 2 bases and J dropped 5 bases, with 10 bases sitting between them. The CDR3 is 13 residues long. Germline CDR1 GTSNPN, CDR2 SVGIG (reference sequence). The CDR3 DNA follows: TGTGCCTGGAGTAACAGGGAGTATCAGCCCCAGCATTTT. Its protein is CAWSNREYQPQHF. The full variable domain, its missing parts supplied by reference TRBV30 and TRBJ1-5, is SQTIHQWPATLVQPVGSPLSLECTVEGTSNPNLYWYRQAAGRGLQLLFYSVGIGQISSEVPQNLSASRPQDRQFILSSKKLLLSDSGFYLCAWSNREYQPQHFGDGTRLSIL.

The chain carries TRBV5-1 and TRBJ2-1; D is tentatively TRBD1 or TRBD2 (5 bases each). CDR1 is SGHRS and CDR2 is YFSETQ in the germline V gene. The CDR3 contains 15 residues. V was cut by 3 bases and J by 3 bases, with 13 bases left in between. CDR3: CASSSGWGDYNEQFF. The CDR3 coding sequence is TGCGCCAGCAGCTCGGGATGGGGCGACTACAATGAGCAGTTCTTC.

V usage is TRBV6-8 and J usage is TRBJ2-2; the D is unclear. Trimming cost V 3 bases and J 1 base, with 9 bases left between them. In germline, CDR1 is MNHGY, CDR2 SAAAGT. The CDR3 extends over 15 amino acids. CDR3 nucleotide sequence: TGTGCCAGCAGTTATGGCGTAGGGAACACCGGGGAGCTGTTTTTT. Its translation: CASSYGVGNTGELFF.

This clone was observed a few times. This chain links TRBV6-8 with TRBJ1-1, with no clear D. V was cut by 4 bases and J by 0 bases, with 9 bases left in between. There are 14 residues in the CDR3. Germline values: CDR1 MNHGY, CDR2 SAAAGT. The CDR3 is CASSFHPLNTEAFF. Written as DNA, the CDR3 is TGTGCCAGCAGTTTCCACCCCCTGAACACTGAAGCTTTCTTT.

The J gene is TRBJ2-5, the V gene TRBV5-1; D gene unclear. V dropped 2 bases and J dropped 5 bases, with 13 bases sitting between them. The CDR3 is 14 residues long. The germline CDR1 and CDR2 sequences are SGHRS and YFSETQ. The CDR3 DNA reads TGCGCCAGCAGCTTAAATTTGGGATTGGAGACCCAGTACTTC. The encoded protein is CASSLNLGLETQYF.